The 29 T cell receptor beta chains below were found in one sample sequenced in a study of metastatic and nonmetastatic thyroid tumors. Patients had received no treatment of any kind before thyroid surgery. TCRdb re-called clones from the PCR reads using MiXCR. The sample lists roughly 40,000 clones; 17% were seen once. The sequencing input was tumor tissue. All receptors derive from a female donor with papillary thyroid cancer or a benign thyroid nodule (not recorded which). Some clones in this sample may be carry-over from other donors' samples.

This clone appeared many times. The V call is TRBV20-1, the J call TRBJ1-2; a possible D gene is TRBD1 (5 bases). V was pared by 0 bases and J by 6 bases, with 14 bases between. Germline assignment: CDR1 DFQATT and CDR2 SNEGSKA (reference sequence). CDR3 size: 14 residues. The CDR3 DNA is TGCAGTGCTAGAGAACGTAAAGGGGATGATGGCTACACCTTC. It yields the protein CSARERKGDDGYTF.

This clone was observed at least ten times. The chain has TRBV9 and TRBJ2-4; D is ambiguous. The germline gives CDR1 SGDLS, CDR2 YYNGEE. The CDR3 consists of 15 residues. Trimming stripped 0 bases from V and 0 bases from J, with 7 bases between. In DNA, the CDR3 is TGTGCCAGCAGCGTAGGTAATCTAGCCAAAAACATTCAGTACTTC. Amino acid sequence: CASSVGNLAKNIQYF. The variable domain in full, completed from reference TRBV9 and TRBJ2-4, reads DSGVTQTPKHLITATGQRVTLRCSPRSGDLSVYWYQQSLDQGLQFLIQYYNGEERAKGNILERFSAQQFPDLHSELNLSSLELGDSALYFCASSVGNLAKNIQYFGAGTRLSVL.

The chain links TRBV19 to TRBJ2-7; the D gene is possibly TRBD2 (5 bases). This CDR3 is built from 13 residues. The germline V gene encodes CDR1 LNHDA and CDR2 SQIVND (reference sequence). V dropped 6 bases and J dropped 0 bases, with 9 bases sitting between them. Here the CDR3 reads CASSGGSSYEQYF. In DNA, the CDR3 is TGTGCCAGTAGCGGTGGGAGCTCCTACGAGCAGTACTTC.

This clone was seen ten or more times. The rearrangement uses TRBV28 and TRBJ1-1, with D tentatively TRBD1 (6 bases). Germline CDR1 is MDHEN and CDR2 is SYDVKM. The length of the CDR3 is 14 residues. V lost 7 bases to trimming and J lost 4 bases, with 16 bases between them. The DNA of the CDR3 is TGTGCCAGCAACAGGGTACCGGTGGGCACTGAAGCTTTCTTT. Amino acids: CASNRVPVGTEAFF.

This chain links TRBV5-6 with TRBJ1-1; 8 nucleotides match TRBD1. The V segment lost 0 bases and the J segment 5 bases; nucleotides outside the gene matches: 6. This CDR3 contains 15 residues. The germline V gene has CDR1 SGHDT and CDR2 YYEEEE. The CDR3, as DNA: TGTGCCAGCAGCTTGGTCCCAGGGGGCTTGACTGAAGCTTTCTTT. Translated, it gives CASSLVPGGLTEAFF.

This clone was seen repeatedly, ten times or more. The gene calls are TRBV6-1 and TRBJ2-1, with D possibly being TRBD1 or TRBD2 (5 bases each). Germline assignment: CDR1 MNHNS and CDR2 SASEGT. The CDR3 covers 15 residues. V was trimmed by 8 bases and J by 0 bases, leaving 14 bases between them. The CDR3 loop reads CASQPGLSSYNEQFF. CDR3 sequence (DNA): TGTGCCAGCCAGCCGGGGCTAAGCTCCTACAATGAGCAGTTCTTC.

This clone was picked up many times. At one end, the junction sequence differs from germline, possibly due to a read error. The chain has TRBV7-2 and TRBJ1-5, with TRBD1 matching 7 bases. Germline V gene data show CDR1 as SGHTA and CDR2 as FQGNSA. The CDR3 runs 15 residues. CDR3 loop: CASGLVAGTVLPQHF. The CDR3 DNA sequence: TGTGCCAGCGGCTTAGTGGCCGGGACAGTTCTCCCCCAGCATTTT.

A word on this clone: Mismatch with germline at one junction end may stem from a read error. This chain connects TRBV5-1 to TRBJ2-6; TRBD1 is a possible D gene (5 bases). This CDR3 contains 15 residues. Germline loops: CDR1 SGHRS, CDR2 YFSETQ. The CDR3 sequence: CASSFISSGANVLTF. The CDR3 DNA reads TGCGCCAGCAGCTTTATCAGCTCTGGGGCCAACGTCCTTACTTTC.

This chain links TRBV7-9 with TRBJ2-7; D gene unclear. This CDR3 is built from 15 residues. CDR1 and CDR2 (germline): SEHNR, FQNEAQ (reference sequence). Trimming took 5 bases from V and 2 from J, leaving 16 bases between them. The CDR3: CASSNVGSAAYEQYF. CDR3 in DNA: TGTGCCAGCAGCAACGTGGGTTCAGCCGCCTACGAGCAGTACTTC.

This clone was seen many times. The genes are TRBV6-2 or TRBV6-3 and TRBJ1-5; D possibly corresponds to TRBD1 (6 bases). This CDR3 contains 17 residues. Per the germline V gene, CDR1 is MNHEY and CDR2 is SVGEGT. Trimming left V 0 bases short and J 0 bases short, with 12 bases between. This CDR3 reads CASSYSSDSHSNQPQHF. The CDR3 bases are TGTGCCAGCAGTTACTCGTCGGACAGCCATAGCAATCAGCCCCAGCATTTT.

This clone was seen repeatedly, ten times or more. This CDR3 reads CASSLYSTDTQYF. The CDR3 DNA sequence: TGTGCCAGCAGCTTATATAGCACAGATACGCAGTATTTT. V usage is TRBV7-2 and J usage is TRBJ2-3, with unresolved D. CDR1 is SGHTA and CDR2 is FQGNSA in the germline V gene. Trimming stripped 2 bases from V and 0 bases from J, with 3 bases between. The CDR3 contains 13 residues.

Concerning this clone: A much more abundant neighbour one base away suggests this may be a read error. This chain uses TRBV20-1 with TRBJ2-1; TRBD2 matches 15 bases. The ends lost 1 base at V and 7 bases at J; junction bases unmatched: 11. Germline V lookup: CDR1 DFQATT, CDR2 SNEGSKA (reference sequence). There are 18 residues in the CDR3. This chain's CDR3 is CSARVGLAGGPPWNEQFF. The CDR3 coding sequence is TGCAGTGCTAGAGTCGGACTAGCGGGAGGGCCCCCTTGGAATGAGCAGTTCTTC.

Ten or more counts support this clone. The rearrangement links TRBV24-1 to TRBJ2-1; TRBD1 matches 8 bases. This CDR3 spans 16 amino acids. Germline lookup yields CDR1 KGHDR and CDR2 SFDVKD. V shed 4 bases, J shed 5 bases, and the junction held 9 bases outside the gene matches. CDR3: CATSERRGQGNNEQFF. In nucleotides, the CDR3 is TGTGCCACCAGTGAGAGGAGAGGACAGGGCAACAATGAGCAGTTCTTC.

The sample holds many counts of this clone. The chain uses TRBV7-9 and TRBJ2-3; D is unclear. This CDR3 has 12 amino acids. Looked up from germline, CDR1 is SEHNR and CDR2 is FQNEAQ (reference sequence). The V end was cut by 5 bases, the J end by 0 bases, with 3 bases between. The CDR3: CASSVSTDTQYF. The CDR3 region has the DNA TGTGCCAGCAGCGTAAGCACAGATACGCAGTATTTT. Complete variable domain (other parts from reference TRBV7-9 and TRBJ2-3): DTGVSQNPRHKITKRGQNVTFRCDPISEHNRLYWYRQTLGQGPEFLTYFQNEAQLEKSRLLSDRFSAERPKGSFSTLEIQRTEQGDSAMYLCASSVSTDTQYFGPGTRLTVL.

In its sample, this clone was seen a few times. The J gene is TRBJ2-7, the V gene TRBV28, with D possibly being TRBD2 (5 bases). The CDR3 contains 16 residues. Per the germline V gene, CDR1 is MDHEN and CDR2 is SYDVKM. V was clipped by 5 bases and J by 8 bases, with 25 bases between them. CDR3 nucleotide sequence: TGTGCCAGCAGTAGTACTTTGAGGGAAGTTGGGTACAAGCAGTACTTC. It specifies CASSSTLREVGYKQYF.

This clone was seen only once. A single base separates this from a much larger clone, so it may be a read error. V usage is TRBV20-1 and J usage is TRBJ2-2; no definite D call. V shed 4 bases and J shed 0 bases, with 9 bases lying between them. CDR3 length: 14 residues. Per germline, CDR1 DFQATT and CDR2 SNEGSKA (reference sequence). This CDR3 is CSAIRQSNTGELFF. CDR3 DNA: TGCAGTGCTATTCGACAATCGAACACCGGGGAGCTGTTTTTT.

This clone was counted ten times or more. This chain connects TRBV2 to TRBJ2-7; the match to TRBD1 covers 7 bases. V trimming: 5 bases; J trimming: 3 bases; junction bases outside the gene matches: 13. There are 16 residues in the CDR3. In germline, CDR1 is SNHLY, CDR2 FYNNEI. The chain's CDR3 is CASSPIPETGFYEQYF. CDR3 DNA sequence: TGTGCCAGCAGTCCCATCCCCGAGACAGGGTTCTACGAGCAGTACTTC.

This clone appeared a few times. The CDR3 region has the DNA TGTGCCAGCAGCCCAGGGACTAGCGGGGTAGAGGAAGAGACCCAGTACTTC. Translating it yields CASSPGTSGVEEETQYF. This chain joins TRBV12-3 or TRBV12-4 and TRBJ2-5; 13 bases line up with TRBD2. There are 17 residues in the CDR3. After removal of 6 bases from V and 3 bases from J, the junction contained 10 bases not matched to a gene.

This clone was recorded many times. The CDR3 reads CASSFGGLASYEQYF. The CDR3 DNA is TGTGCCAGCAGTTTTGGGGGGTTGGCCTCCTACGAGCAGTACTTC. The chain carries TRBV12-3 or TRBV12-4 and TRBJ2-7; TRBD2 is a possible D gene (6 bases). V lost 3 bases, J lost 0 bases, and 12 bases lay in between. The CDR3 sequence is 15 residues long.

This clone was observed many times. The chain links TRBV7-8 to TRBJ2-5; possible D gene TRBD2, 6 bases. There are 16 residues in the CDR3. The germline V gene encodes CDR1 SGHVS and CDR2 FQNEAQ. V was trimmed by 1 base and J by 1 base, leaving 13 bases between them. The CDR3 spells CASSLGLGGTQETQYF. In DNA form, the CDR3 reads TGTGCCAGCAGCTTAGGTTTGGGAGGAACCCAAGAGACCCAGTACTTC.

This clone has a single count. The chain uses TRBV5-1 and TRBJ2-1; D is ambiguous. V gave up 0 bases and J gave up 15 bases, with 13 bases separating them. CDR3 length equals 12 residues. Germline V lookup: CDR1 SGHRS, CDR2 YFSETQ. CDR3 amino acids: CASSLGADPLFF. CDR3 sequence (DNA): TGCGCCAGCAGCTTGGGGGCTGATCCGTTGTTCTTC.

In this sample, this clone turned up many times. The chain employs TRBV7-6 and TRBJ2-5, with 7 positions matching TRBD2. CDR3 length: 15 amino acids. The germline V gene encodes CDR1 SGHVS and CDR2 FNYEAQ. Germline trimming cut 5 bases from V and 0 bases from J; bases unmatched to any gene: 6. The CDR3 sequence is CASSEQLANQETQYF. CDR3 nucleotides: TGTGCCAGCAGCGAGCAACTAGCGAACCAAGAGACCCAGTACTTC.

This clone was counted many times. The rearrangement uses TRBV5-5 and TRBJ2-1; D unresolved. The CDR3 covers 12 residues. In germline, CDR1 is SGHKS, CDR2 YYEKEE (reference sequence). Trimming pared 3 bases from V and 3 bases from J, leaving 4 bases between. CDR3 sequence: CASSYGYNEQFF. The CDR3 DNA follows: TGTGCCAGCAGCTACGGCTACAATGAGCAGTTCTTC.

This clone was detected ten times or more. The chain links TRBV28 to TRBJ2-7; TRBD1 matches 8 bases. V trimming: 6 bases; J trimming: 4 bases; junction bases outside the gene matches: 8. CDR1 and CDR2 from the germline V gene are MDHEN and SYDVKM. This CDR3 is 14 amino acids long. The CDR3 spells CASSWGRQGYEQYF. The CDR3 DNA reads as TGTGCCAGCAGCTGGGGCCGACAGGGGTACGAGCAGTACTTC.

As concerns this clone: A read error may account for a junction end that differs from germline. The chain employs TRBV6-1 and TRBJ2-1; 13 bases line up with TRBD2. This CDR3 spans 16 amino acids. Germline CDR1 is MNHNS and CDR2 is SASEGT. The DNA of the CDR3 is TGTGCCAGCAGGGGACCGGGACTAGCGGGATCCAATGAGCATTTCTTC. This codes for CASRGPGLAGSNEHFF.

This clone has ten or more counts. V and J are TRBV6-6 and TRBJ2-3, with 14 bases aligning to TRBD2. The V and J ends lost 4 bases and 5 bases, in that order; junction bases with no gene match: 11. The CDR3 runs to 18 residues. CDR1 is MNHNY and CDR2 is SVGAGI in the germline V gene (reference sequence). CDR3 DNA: TGTGCCAGCAGTTCCCCCCCGGGACTAGCGGGAGAGGTAGATACGCAGTATTTT. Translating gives CASSSPPGLAGEVDTQYF.

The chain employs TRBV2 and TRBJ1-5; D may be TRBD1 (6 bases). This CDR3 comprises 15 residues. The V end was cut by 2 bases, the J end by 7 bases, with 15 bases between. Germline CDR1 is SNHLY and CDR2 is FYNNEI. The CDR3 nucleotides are TGTGCCAGCAGTGAATGGCTCAGGGGCGACCAGCCCCAGCATTTT. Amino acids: CASSEWLRGDQPQHF.

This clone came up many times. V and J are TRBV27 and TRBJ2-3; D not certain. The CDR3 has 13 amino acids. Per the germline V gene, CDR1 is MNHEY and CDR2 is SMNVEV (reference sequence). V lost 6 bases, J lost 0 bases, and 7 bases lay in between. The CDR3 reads CASREWSTDTQYF. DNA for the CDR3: TGTGCCAGCAGGGAGTGGAGCACAGATACGCAGTATTTT.

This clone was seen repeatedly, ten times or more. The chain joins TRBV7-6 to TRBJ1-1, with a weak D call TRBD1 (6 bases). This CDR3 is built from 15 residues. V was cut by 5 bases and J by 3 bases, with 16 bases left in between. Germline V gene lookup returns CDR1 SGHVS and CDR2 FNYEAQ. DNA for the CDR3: TGTGCCAGCAGCCCCCAAAGTCCAGGGGACACTGAAGCTTTCTTT. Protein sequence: CASSPQSPGDTEAFF. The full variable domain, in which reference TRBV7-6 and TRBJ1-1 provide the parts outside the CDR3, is GAGVSQSPRYKVTKRGQDVALRCDPISGHVSLYWYRQALGQGPEFLTYFNYEAQQDKSGLPNDRFSAERPEGSISTLTIQRTEQRDSAMYRCASSPQSPGDTEAFFGQGTRLTVV.